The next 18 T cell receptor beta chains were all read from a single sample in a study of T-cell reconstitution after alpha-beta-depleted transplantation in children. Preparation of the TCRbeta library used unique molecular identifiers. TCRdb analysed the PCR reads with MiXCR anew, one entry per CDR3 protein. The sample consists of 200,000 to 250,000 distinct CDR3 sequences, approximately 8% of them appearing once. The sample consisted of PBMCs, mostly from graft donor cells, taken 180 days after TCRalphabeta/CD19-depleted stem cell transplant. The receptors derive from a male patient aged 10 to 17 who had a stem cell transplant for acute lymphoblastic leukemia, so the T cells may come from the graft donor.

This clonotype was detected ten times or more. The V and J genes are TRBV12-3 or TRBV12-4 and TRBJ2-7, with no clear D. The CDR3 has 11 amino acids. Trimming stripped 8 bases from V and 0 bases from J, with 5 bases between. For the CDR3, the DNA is TGTGCCAGCGCCGGCTCCTACGAGCAGTACTTC. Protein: CASAGSYEQYF.

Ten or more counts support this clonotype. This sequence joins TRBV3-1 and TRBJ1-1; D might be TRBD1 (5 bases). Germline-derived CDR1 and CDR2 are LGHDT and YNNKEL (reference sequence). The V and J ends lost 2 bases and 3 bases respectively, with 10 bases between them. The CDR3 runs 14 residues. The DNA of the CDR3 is TGTGCCAGCAGCCAACTGGGGCGTTACACTGAAGCTTTCTTT. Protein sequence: CASSQLGRYTEAFF. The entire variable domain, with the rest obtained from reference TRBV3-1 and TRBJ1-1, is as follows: DTAVSQTPKYLVTQMGNDKSIKCEQNLGHDTMYWYKQDSKKFLKIMFSYNNKELIINETVPNRFSPKSPDKAHLNLHINSLELGDSAVYFCASSQLGRYTEAFFGQGTRLTVV.

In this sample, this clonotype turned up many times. CDR3 bases: TGCGCCAGCGTCACCGGGACCGGGACTTTGGTCGAGCAGTACTTC. It yields the protein CASVTGTGTLVEQYF. This sequence joins TRBV23-1 and TRBJ2-7, with D tentatively TRBD2 (6 bases). TRBV23-1 has ORF status, its function being uncertain. Between the trimmed V and J ends, which lost 8 bases and 6 bases, there was a span of 23 bases. The CDR3 loop spans 15 amino acids.

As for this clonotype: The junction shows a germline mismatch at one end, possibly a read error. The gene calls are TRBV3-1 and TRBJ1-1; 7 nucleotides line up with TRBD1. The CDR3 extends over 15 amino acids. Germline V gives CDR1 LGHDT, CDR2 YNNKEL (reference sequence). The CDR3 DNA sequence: TGTGCCAGCTGCCAACACCGACAGGGAGGGACTGAAGCTTTCTTT. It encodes CASCQHRQGGTEAFF.

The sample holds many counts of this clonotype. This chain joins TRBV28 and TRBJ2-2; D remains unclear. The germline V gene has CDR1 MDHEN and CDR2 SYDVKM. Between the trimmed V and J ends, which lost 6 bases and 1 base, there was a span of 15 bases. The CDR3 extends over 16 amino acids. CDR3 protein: CASSPTRILNTGELFF. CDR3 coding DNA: TGTGCCAGCAGCCCTACACGGATTTTGAACACCGGGGAGCTGTTTTTT.

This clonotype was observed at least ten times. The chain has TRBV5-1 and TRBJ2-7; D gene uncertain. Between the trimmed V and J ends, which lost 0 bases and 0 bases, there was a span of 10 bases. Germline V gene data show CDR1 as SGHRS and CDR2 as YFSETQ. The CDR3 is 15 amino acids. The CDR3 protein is CASSLGSINSYEQYF. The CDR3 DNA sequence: TGCGCCAGCAGCTTGGGATCGATTAACTCCTACGAGCAGTACTTC.

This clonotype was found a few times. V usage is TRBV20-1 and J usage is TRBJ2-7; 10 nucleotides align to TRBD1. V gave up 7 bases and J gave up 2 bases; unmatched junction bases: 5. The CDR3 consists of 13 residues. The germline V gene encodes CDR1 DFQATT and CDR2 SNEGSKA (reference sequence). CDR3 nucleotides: TGCAGTGTACCGGGACAGGGGACCTACGAGCAGTACTTC. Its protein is CSVPGQGTYEQYF.

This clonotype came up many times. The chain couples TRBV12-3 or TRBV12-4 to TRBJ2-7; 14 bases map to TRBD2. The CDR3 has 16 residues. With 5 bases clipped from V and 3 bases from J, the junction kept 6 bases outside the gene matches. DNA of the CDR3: TGTGCCAGCAGTCGTGAGGGACTAGCGGGAGTCTACGAGCAGTACTTC. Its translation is CASSREGLAGVYEQYF.

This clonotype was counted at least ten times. The chain's CDR3 is CASSPDRGLPYEQYF. CDR3 nucleotide sequence: TGTGCCAGCAGCCCAGACCGGGGCCTACCCTACGAGCAGTACTTC. This chain uses TRBV9 with TRBJ2-7, with D possibly called TRBD1 or TRBD2 (5 bases each). CDR3 size: 15 residues. V dropped 4 bases and J dropped 2 bases, with 16 bases sitting between them. CDR1 and CDR2 from the germline V gene are SGDLS and YYNGEE.

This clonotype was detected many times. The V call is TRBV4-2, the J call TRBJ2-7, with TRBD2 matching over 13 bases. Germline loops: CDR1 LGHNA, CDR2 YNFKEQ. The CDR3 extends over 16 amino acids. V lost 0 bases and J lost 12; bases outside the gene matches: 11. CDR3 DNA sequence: TGTGCCAGCAGCCAAGAGATCGGACTAGCGGGAGAGGAGGGGTACTTC. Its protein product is CASSQEIGLAGEEGYF.

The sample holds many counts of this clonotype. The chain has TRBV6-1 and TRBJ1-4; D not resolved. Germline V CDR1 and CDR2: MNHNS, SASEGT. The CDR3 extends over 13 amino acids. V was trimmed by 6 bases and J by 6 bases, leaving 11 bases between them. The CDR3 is CASSSGRDEKLFF. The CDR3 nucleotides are TGTGCCAGCAGCTCCGGGAGGGATGAAAAACTGTTTTTT.

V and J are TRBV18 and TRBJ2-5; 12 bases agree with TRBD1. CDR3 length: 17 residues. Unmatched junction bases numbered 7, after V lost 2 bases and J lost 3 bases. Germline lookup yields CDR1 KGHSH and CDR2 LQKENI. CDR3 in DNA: TGTGCCAGCTCACCAGGCCGGGACAGGGGGCGTGAAGAGACCCAGTACTTC. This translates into CASSPGRDRGREETQYF.

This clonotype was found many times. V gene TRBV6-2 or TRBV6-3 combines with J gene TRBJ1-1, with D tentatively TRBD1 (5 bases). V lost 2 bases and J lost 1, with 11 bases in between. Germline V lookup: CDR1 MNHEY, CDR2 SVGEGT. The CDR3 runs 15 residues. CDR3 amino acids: CASSYGATGNTEAFF. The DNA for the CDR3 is TGTGCCAGCAGTTACGGCGCTACAGGGAACACTGAAGCTTTCTTT.

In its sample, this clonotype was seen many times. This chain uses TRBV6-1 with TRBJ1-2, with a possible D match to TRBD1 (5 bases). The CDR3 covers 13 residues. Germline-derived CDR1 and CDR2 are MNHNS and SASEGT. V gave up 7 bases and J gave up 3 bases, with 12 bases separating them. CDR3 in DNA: TGTGCCAGCACCACCAGGGTAGACTATGGCTACACCTTC. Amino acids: CASTTRVDYGYTF.

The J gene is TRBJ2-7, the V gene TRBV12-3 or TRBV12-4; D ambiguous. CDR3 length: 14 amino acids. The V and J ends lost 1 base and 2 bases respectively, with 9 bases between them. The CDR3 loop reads CASSLGPHAYEQYF. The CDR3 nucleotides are TGTGCCAGCAGTTTAGGGCCCCATGCCTACGAGCAGTACTTC.

DNA of the CDR3: TGTGCCAGCTCACCCTATGGCGGGTTTAGCACAGATACGCAGTATTTT. Amino acids: CASSPYGGFSTDTQYF. The rearrangement links TRBV18 to TRBJ2-3; D is perhaps TRBD2 (5 bases). The ends were cut back, 3 bases at V and 0 bases at J, with 13 bases in the middle. The germline gives CDR1 KGHSH, CDR2 LQKENI. This CDR3 spans 16 amino acids. The entire variable domain, with the rest obtained from reference TRBV18 and TRBJ2-3, is as follows: NAGVMQNPRHLVRRRGQEARLRCSPMKGHSHVYWYRQLPEEGLKFMVYLQKENIIDESGMPKERFSAEFPKEGPSILRIQQVVRGDSAAYFCASSPYGGFSTDTQYFGPGTRLTVL.

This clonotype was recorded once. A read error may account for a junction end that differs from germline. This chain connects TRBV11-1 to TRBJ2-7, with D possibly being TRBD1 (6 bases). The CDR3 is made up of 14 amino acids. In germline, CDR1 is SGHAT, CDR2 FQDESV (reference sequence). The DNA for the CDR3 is TGTGCCAGCAGCTCCCGTACAGGGAGCTACGAGCCGTACTTC. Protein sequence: CASSSRTGSYEPYF.

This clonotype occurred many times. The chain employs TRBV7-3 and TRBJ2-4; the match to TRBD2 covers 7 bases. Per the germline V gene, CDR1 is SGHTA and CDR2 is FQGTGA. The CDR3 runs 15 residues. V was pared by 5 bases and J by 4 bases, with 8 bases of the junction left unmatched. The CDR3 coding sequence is TGTGCCAGCAGCCTAGTGGCCGGGGGGAAAAACATTCAGTACTTC. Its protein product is CASSLVAGGKNIQYF.